These 25 T cell receptor beta chains originate from one sample sequenced in a study of early T cells in non-severe SARS-CoV-2 infection. MiXCR was run by TCRdb on the 5' RACE reads, yielding one entry per CDR3 protein. The table records around 93,000 distinct CDR3 sequences, about 12% of them present only once. The sample was whole blood, taken at baseline. Receptors were obtained from an adult who was a healthcare worker with PCR-confirmed SARS-CoV-2 infection or an uninfected control (not recorded which).

The chain carries TRBV20-1 and TRBJ2-7; D gene ambiguous. The germline gives CDR1 DFQATT, CDR2 SNEGSKA (reference sequence). V was cut by 7 bases and J by 1 base, with 17 bases left in between. The CDR3 is made up of 14 amino acids. CDR3 nucleotide sequence: TGCAGTGGCCAGAAATACAGCCTTTCCTACGAGCAGTACTTC. Translated: CSGQKYSLSYEQYF.

This clonotype has at least ten counts. This chain links TRBV6-6 with TRBJ2-7; D not resolved. The CDR3 sequence is 11 residues long. Germline loops: CDR1 MNHNY, CDR2 SVGAGI (reference sequence). Trimming removed 6 bases at V and 9 bases at J, with 12 bases between. The CDR3 coding sequence is TGTGCCAGCAGCCCAACCGGGCGGCAGTACTTC. Protein product: CASSPTGRQYF.

V is TRBV7-9 and J is TRBJ1-1, with D possibly TRBD1 on 5 matching bases. Trimming took off 4 bases at V and 3 bases at J, with 9 bases between the two ends. CDR1 and CDR2 from the germline V gene are SEHNR and FQNEAQ (reference sequence). CDR3 length: 13 residues. CDR3 bases: TGTGCCAGCAGCTCCGGGACTTACACTGAAGCTTTCTTT. Translation: CASSSGTYTEAFF.

The sample holds a few counts of this clonotype. The chain joins TRBV2 to TRBJ1-1; no definite D call. Germline CDR1 SNHLY, CDR2 FYNNEI. V gave up 7 bases and J gave up 2 bases, with 8 bases separating them. The length of the CDR3 is 12 residues. CDR3 region: CASTSSNTEAFF. CDR3 bases: TGTGCCAGCACCTCGAGCAACACTGAAGCTTTCTTT.

The sample holds many counts of this clonotype. This chain joins TRBV11-2 and TRBJ1-3, with TRBD1 as a possible D gene (5 bases). The CDR3 runs 15 residues. From germline, CDR1 is SGHAT and CDR2 FQNNGV. Trimming cost V 4 bases and J 4 bases, with 14 bases left between them. The CDR3 region is CASSWESREGNTIYF. CDR3 nucleotides: TGTGCCAGCAGCTGGGAATCCAGGGAGGGAAACACCATATATTTT.

This clonotype was seen many times. V is TRBV5-8 and J is TRBJ1-2; D gene ambiguous. The V end was cut by 2 bases, the J end by 7 bases, with 6 bases between. CDR3 size: 11 residues. CDR1 and CDR2 from the germline V gene are SGHTS and YDEGEE. The CDR3 sequence is CASSFFPGYTF. CDR3 DNA: TGTGCCAGCAGCTTTTTCCCTGGCTACACCTTC.

This clonotype was picked up many times. The chain links TRBV20-1 to TRBJ2-2; D ambiguous. Germline assignment: CDR1 DFQATT and CDR2 SNEGSKA (reference sequence). This CDR3 is built from 13 residues. With 2 bases removed from V and 6 bases from J, the gap between germline ends came to 10 bases. The CDR3 here is CSARIPGPGELFF. CDR3 sequence (DNA): TGCAGTGCTAGAATCCCGGGTCCCGGGGAGCTGTTTTTT.

The CDR3 coding sequence is TGTGCCATCAAACCGGGGAGGAACACCGGGGAGCTGTTTTTT. It encodes CAIKPGRNTGELFF. The chain joins TRBV10-3 to TRBJ2-2, with TRBD2 as a possible D gene (5 bases). There are 14 residues in the CDR3. With 7 bases removed from V and 1 base from J, the gap between germline ends came to 10 bases. CDR1 and CDR2 (germline): ENHRY, SYGVKD.

By share, this clonotype ranks as medium-sized. This sequence joins TRBV6-8 and TRBJ2-1, with 7 bases matching TRBD2. The V gene's germline CDR1 is MNHGY and CDR2 SAAAGT. Unmatched junction bases numbered 12, after V lost 9 bases and J lost 7 bases. CDR3 length: 14 amino acids. DNA for the CDR3: TGTGCCAGGACCCCTAGCGGAGAGAAGAATGAGCAGTTCTTC. Protein: CARTPSGEKNEQFF.

This clonotype was observed a few times. CDR3 coding DNA: TGTGCCAGCAGCACCGCGGTCGGGGTCGGGGAGCTGTTTTTT. Its protein product is CASSTAVGVGELFF. This chain joins TRBV7-3 and TRBJ2-2; weak D call: TRBD2 (5 bases). CDR3 length: 14 amino acids. V lost 5 bases and J 7 bases, leaving 14 bases between the germline ends. The germline V gene has CDR1 SGHTA and CDR2 FQGTGA.

This clonotype occurred a few times. The J gene is TRBJ2-3, the V gene TRBV6-5, with D perhaps matching TRBD2 (6 bases). The V and J ends lost 10 bases and 5 bases respectively, with 19 bases between them. CDR3 length: 14 residues. Germline lookup yields CDR1 MNHEY and CDR2 SVGAGI. The CDR3 spells CATHPREIGDTQYF. DNA for the CDR3: TGTGCCACCCACCCCCGGGAGATAGGAGATACGCAGTATTTT.

The V call is TRBV7-8, the J call TRBJ1-3; D remains ambiguous. The CDR3 runs 17 residues. Germline V CDR1 and CDR2: SGHVS, FQNEAQ. With 4 bases removed from V and 5 bases from J, the gap between germline ends came to 21 bases. The CDR3 DNA reads TGTGCCAGCAGCTATACCCCCAGGAGAGGGTGGCGAAACACCATATATTTT. It encodes CASSYTPRRGWRNTIYF.

V usage is TRBV25-1 and J usage is TRBJ1-6; D ambiguous. The CDR3 runs to 15 residues. Trimming pared 0 bases from V and 7 bases from J, leaving 10 bases between. Per germline, CDR1 MGHDK and CDR2 SYGVNS. CDR3 amino acids: CASSEYALGNSPLHF. The CDR3 DNA sequence: TGTGCCAGCAGTGAATATGCCCTGGGGAATTCACCCCTCCACTTT. Full variable domain (remainder filled in from reference TRBV25-1 and TRBJ1-6): EADIYQTPRYLVIGTGKKITLECSQTMGHDKMYWYQQDPGMELHLIHYSYGVNSTEKGDLSSESTVSRIRTEHFPLTLESARPSHTSQYLCASSEYALGNSPLHFGNGTRLTVT.

This clonotype has ten or more counts. The rearrangement uses TRBV11-3 and TRBJ2-3, with a possible D match to TRBD2 (5 bases). The germline V gene encodes CDR1 SGHNT and CDR2 YENEEA. Trimming took off 4 bases at V and 2 bases at J, with 13 bases between the two ends. This CDR3 comprises 15 residues. The chain's CDR3 is CASSSDGGITDTQYF. CDR3 DNA sequence: TGTGCCAGCAGCTCCGACGGAGGAATCACAGATACGCAGTATTTT.

The V and J genes are TRBV2 and TRBJ1-3; TRBD1 matches at 7 bases. The CDR3 has 15 residues. Losses at the gene ends were 4 bases for V and 8 bases for J; bases not matched to a gene: 11. CDR1 SNHLY and CDR2 FYNNEI come from the germline V gene. The CDR3 is CASSVRAGGRDTIYF. CDR3 nucleotides: TGTGCCAGCAGTGTGCGGGCAGGGGGACGAGACACCATATATTTT.

V is TRBV11-2 and J is TRBJ1-1; maybe TRBD1 (5 bases). Germline V gene sequence: CDR1 SGHAT, CDR2 FQNNGV. The CDR3 contains 14 residues. The V and J ends lost 1 base and 3 bases respectively, with 9 bases between them. CDR3 sequence: CASSLGPGYTEAFF. The CDR3 nucleotides read TGTGCCAGCAGCTTAGGCCCAGGGTACACTGAAGCTTTCTTT.

This clonotype was observed a few times. V usage is TRBV24-1 and J usage is TRBJ2-4; D is possibly TRBD2 (6 bases). Per the germline V gene, CDR1 is KGHDR and CDR2 is SFDVKD. V was trimmed by 3 bases and J by 3 bases, leaving 11 bases between them. This CDR3 is built from 15 residues. The CDR3, as DNA: TGTGCCACCAGTGATCCCCAAGCGGGCAAAAACATTCAGTACTTC. This translates into CATSDPQAGKNIQYF.

In its sample, this clonotype was seen a few times. The chain uses TRBV7-2 and TRBJ1-2; D is ambiguous. The CDR3 totals 16 residues. The germline V and J ends were trimmed by 2 bases and 4 bases, with 17 bases remaining between them. Germline loops: CDR1 SGHTA, CDR2 FQGNSA. CDR3 in amino acids: CASSLSPTGWLYGYTF. Here the CDR3 DNA reads TGTGCCAGCAGCTTAAGCCCGACGGGTTGGCTCTATGGCTACACCTTC.

The DNA for the CDR3 is TGTGCCAGCAGCCAAGATCAGGCTAGCGGATACATTCAGTACTTC. It encodes CASSQDQASGYIQYF. The chain combines TRBV4-2 with TRBJ2-4; 7 bases fit TRBD2. The germline V gene encodes CDR1 LGHNA and CDR2 YNFKEQ. This CDR3 has 15 residues. Trimming removed 0 bases from V and 8 bases from J; junction bases left unmatched: 7.

This clonotype has a count of ten or more. V usage is TRBV12-3 or TRBV12-4 and J usage is TRBJ1-6, with D hard to call. Trimming removed 5 bases at V and 7 bases at J, with 18 bases between. This CDR3 region has 16 residues. CDR3 bases: TGTGCCAGCAGTCCACACCAGGACGCGCCCAATTCACCCCTCCACTTT. Encoded protein: CASSPHQDAPNSPLHF.

This clonotype was seen more than once but under ten times. The rearrangement links TRBV20-1 to TRBJ1-6; D is unclear. The V end was cut by 3 bases, the J end by 0 bases, with 9 bases between. Germline CDR1 reads DFQATT; CDR2 reads SNEGSKA (reference sequence). CDR3 length: 15 amino acids. The CDR3 loop reads CSASLVSSYNSPLHF. Here the CDR3 DNA reads TGCAGTGCTAGTCTAGTGAGCTCCTATAATTCACCCCTCCACTTT.

The J gene is TRBJ2-2, the V gene TRBV6-1; D ambiguous. The CDR3 has 15 residues. Trimming cost V 5 bases and J 0 bases, with 10 bases left between them. In germline, CDR1 is MNHNS, CDR2 SASEGT. CDR3 in DNA: TGTGCCAGCAGTCCCCAGGTGACGAACACCGGGGAGCTGTTTTTT. Its protein product is CASSPQVTNTGELFF.

The table lists this clonotype with many counts. The chain is built from TRBV5-5 and TRBJ2-4, with 8 bases aligning to TRBD1. The CDR3 is 15 residues long. Germline loops: CDR1 SGHKS, CDR2 YYEKEE (reference sequence). The trim removed 4 bases at V and 3 bases at J, leaving 6 bases unmatched. The chain's CDR3 is CASSRDRGGKNIQYF. The CDR3 bases are TGTGCCAGCAGCCGAGACAGGGGCGGCAAAAACATTCAGTACTTC.

V and J are TRBV6-5 and TRBJ1-1; D possibly corresponds to TRBD1 (6 bases). This CDR3 is built from 16 residues. Trimming removed 7 bases from V and 1 base from J, with 19 bases in between. CDR1 and CDR2 (germline): MNHEY, SVGAGI. Here the CDR3 reads CASTTYGATGNTEAFF. The CDR3 DNA reads TGTGCCAGCACAACCTACGGGGCGACAGGGAACACTGAAGCTTTCTTT.

The rearrangement links TRBV20-1 to TRBJ2-4, with D possibly TRBD1 on 5 matching bases. CDR3 length: 14 residues. CDR1 is DFQATT, CDR2 SNEGSKA, per germline (reference sequence). V lost 3 bases and J 6 bases, leaving 15 bases between the germline ends. CDR3 region: CSASPRDLGNIQYF. In DNA form, the CDR3 reads TGCAGTGCTAGCCCCAGGGATCTTGGAAACATTCAGTACTTC.